This entry lists 18 T cell receptor beta chains sequenced from one sample in a study of blood T cell repertoires in COVID-19. Assay: immunoSEQ multiplex PCR; the TCRdb copy retains only in-frame clones and omits some. The sample includes approximately 160,000 clones, roughly four fifths of them seen just once. The specimen sequenced was peripheral blood. Receptors originate from a woman older than 75 with acute or convalescent COVID-19.

The chain couples TRBV19 to TRBJ1-6; D may be TRBD1 (5 bases). Germline assignment: CDR1 LNHDA and CDR2 SQIVND (reference sequence). The CDR3 runs to 20 residues. V was pared by 3 bases and J by 0 bases, with 21 bases between. In nucleotides, the CDR3 is TGTGCCAGTAGTATGATCCATGGCGGGGGTCGGAGCTCCTATAATTCACCCCTCCACTTT. It translates to CASSMIHGGGRSSYNSPLHF.

The rearrangement links TRBV11-2 to TRBJ1-6; D gene ambiguous. The V end lost 5 bases, the J end lost 5 bases, and 10 bases lay between the germline ends. CDR3 size: 14 residues. Germline CDR1 is SGHAT and CDR2 is FQNNGV. DNA for the CDR3: TGTGCCAGCAGCCGAGGGTCAGATAATTCACCCCTCCACTTT. Its translation is CASSRGSDNSPLHF.

CDR3: CASSLGQGAGVTEAFF. In nucleotides, the CDR3 is TGTGCCAGCAGCTTAGGACAGGGGGCTGGCGTCACTGAAGCTTTCTTT. This chain joins TRBV11-2 and TRBJ1-1; the match to TRBD1 covers 10 bases. The germline gives CDR1 SGHAT, CDR2 FQNNGV. Trimming removed 1 base from V and 4 bases from J; junction bases left unmatched: 6. The CDR3 spans 16 residues.

This sequence joins TRBV24-1 and TRBJ2-2; 8 bases agree with TRBD1. Germline CDR1 and CDR2: KGHDR and SFDVKD. The CDR3 spans 16 residues. V was clipped by 2 bases and J by 4 bases; unmatched bases: 5. In nucleotides, the CDR3 is TGTGCCACCAGTGATTATGACAGGGGTGGCACCGGGGAGCTGTTTTTT. Translated, it gives CATSDYDRGGTGELFF.

V usage is TRBV28 and J usage is TRBJ1-1; 10 bases agree with TRBD1. With 6 bases clipped from V and 4 bases from J, the junction kept 5 bases outside the gene matches. This CDR3 comprises 14 residues. The germline gives CDR1 MDHEN, CDR2 SYDVKM. As DNA, the CDR3 is TGTGCCAGCAGAATTGGGGACAGGGGCACTGAAGCTTTCTTT. It codes for CASRIGDRGTEAFF. Filled out from reference TRBV28 and TRBJ1-1, the complete variable domain reads DVKVTQSSRYLVKRTGEKVFLECVQDMDHENMFWYRQDPGLGLRLIYFSYDVKMKEKGDIPEGYSVSREKKERFSLILESASTNQTSMYLCASRIGDRGTEAFFGQGTRLTVV.

The chain combines TRBV3-1 (or the pseudogene TRBV3-2) with TRBJ1-2; D not certain. Germline V gives CDR1 LGHDT, CDR2 YNNKEL (reference sequence). V was clipped by 4 bases and J by 6 bases, with 15 bases between them. This CDR3 has 14 amino acids. The CDR3 nucleotides read TGTGCCAGCAGCCCCGCGGGGATTTCGCATGGCTACACCTTC. It specifies CASSPAGISHGYTF.

This clone was seen only a few times. The chain employs TRBV3-1 (or the pseudogene TRBV3-2) and TRBJ2-1; 12 bases match TRBD2. Germline V gene sequence: CDR1 LGHDT, CDR2 YNNKEL (reference sequence). The CDR3 spans 16 residues. V was clipped by 3 bases and J by 7 bases; unmatched bases: 7. CDR3 amino acids: CASSHITSGRSNEQFF. Here the CDR3 DNA reads TGTGCCAGCAGCCATATCACTAGCGGGAGGTCAAATGAGCAGTTCTTC.

The chain has TRBV2 and TRBJ1-5; the D is unclear. V gave up 5 bases and J gave up 4 bases, with 9 bases separating them. Germline V lookup: CDR1 SNHLY, CDR2 FYNNEI. This CDR3 spans 13 amino acids. CDR3 amino acids: CASSILGNQPQHF. The CDR3 coding sequence is TGTGCCAGCAGTATACTCGGGAATCAGCCCCAGCATTTT.

The CDR3: CASSLGLARTGELFF. Written as DNA, the CDR3 is TGTGCCAGCAGTCTTGGACTAGCGAGGACCGGGGAGCTGTTTTTT. V and J are TRBV6-5 and TRBJ2-2, with 9 bases identical to TRBD2. Germline lookup yields CDR1 MNHEY and CDR2 SVGAGI. J lost 5 bases, V lost 5 bases, and 6 bases had no gene match. CDR3 length: 15 residues.

The chain is built from TRBV10-2 and TRBJ1-1; 8 bases map to TRBD1. The CDR3 totals 16 residues. After removal of 8 bases from V and 0 bases from J, the junction contained 11 bases not matched to a gene. Germline-derived CDR1 and CDR2 are WSHSY and SAAADI. CDR3 loop: CASRQGAGFVNTEAFF. The CDR3 DNA is TGCGCCAGCCGTCAGGGGGCAGGCTTTGTGAACACTGAAGCTTTCTTT.

V usage is TRBV6-6 and J usage is TRBJ2-6, with D unclear. Germline V gene sequence: CDR1 MNHNY, CDR2 SVGAGI (reference sequence). The V end lost 6 bases, the J end lost 4 bases, and 16 bases lay between the germline ends. The CDR3 is made up of 16 amino acids. The CDR3 DNA reads as TGTGCCAGCAGCCCTTCGGTGGTTTACGGGGCCAACGTCCTGACTTTC. Its translation: CASSPSVVYGANVLTF.

V and J are TRBV11-2 and TRBJ1-2; 9 nucleotides match TRBD1. The CDR3 is made up of 14 amino acids. The J segment lost 10 bases and the V segment lost 1 base, leaving 7 bases of the junction unmatched. Germline assignment: CDR1 SGHAT and CDR2 FQNNGV. The CDR3 region is CASSLVKQGANYTF. The CDR3 DNA follows: TGTGCCAGCAGCTTAGTAAAACAGGGGGCTAACTACACCTTC.

This sequence joins TRBV21-1 and TRBJ2-7; TRBD1, the table's D call, was not compared with the DNA. TRBV21-1 is a pseudogene segment. The CDR3 loop spans 14 amino acids. CDR3 DNA sequence: TGTGCCAGCAGCAAACCGCGACAGATCTACGAGCAGTACTTC. Translation gives CASSKPRQIYEQYF.

The chain joins TRBV2 to TRBJ1-1; no clear D. The CDR3 has 12 residues. In germline, CDR1 is SNHLY, CDR2 FYNNEI. Trimming stripped 6 bases from V and 10 bases from J, with 15 bases between. CDR3 protein: CASSASSGPAFF. Written as DNA, the CDR3 is TGTGCCAGCAGCGCCTCAAGCGGGCCAGCTTTCTTT.

The sample holds a few counts of this clone. V is TRBV28 and J is TRBJ1-1, with D uncertain. The CDR3 length is 15 residues. The germline V gene has CDR1 MDHEN and CDR2 SYDVKM. The V and J ends lost 3 bases and 1 base respectively, with 12 bases between them. The DNA for the CDR3 is TGTGCCAGCAGTTTCCCTTCCCGGGGGAACACTGAAGCTTTCTTT. This gives the protein CASSFPSRGNTEAFF.

J is TRBJ1-3 and V is TRBV5-1; D is unresolved. The CDR3 spans 15 residues. Trimming cost V 0 bases and J 0 bases, with 7 bases left between them. CDR1 and CDR2 from the germline V gene are SGHRS and YFSETQ. CDR3 in DNA: TGCGCCAGCAGCTTGGCCGGGGTCTCTGGAAACACCATATATTTT. It yields the protein CASSLAGVSGNTIYF.

The chain recombines TRBV11-2 with TRBJ2-7, with D maybe TRBD2 (6 bases). With 8 bases removed from V and 3 bases from J, the gap between germline ends came to 14 bases. This CDR3 is 13 amino acids long. The germline CDR1 and CDR2 sequences are SGHAT and FQNNGV. The CDR3 protein is CASGRDGGYEQYF. CDR3 coding DNA: TGTGCCAGCGGGCGGGACGGTGGCTACGAGCAGTACTTC.

This clone came up once. J is TRBJ2-7 and V is TRBV6-6; 8 bases map to TRBD2. Germline V lookup: CDR1 MNHNY, CDR2 SVGAGI (reference sequence). This CDR3 region has 15 residues. With 4 bases clipped from V and 0 bases from J, the junction kept 5 bases outside the gene matches. The CDR3 reads CASSFGLAGSYEQYF. The CDR3 DNA reads TGTGCCAGCAGTTTTGGGCTAGCGGGCTCCTACGAGCAGTACTTC.